This T cell receptor (beta chain) was identified in a study of lymphopenia after photon versus proton radiotherapy. Study observations and caveats: Photon-treated patients lost naive T cells and TCR diversity; proton-treated stayed stable. Oligoclonal CD8+ Temra expansion after nadir drove photon patients' diversity drop.

This clone was detected once. Its antigen remains unknown. The germline CDR1 and CDR2 sequences are SGHRS and YFSETQ. V lost 0 bases, J lost 2 bases, and 11 bases lay in between. The CDR3 has 15 residues. The protocol was immunoSEQ multiplex PCR, while the TCRdb copy is restricted to in-frame clones and leaves out a portion. The sample yields about 50,000 clones, 92% seen once. The sample in question was peripheral blood, obtained from a patient treated with photon-based radiotherapy. The chain combines TRBV5-1 with TRBJ1-1; no reliable D call. The TCR comes from a woman aged 40 to 50 with cholangiocarcinoma. CDR3: CASSLEAPANTEAFF. CDR3 sequence (DNA): TGCGCCAGCAGCTTGGAGGCGCCAGCTAACACTGAAGCTTTCTTT.